A selection of T cell receptor beta chains follows, all from one sample in a study of technical replicates of blood from a few donors. Repertoires were generated with immunoSEQ multiplex PCR, while TCRdb's copy carries only in-frame clones and drops some. The data show about 83,000 clones, 92% seen once. The sequencing sample was made of T cells isolated from PBMCs. These receptors originate from a human donor in good health. Each CDR3 is given with its conserved first and last residue. Fields, in order: V gene, CDR3 protein.

V: TRBV4-1; CDR3: CASSQRGTSNTGELFF
V: TRBV9; CDR3: CASSAEIERGHSYGYTF
V: TRBV30; CDR3: CAWSVYRSEAFF
V: TRBV4-1; CDR3: CASSQDSVGLNTEAFF
V: TRBV18; CDR3: CASSPTGQAYEQYF
V: TRBV5-1; CDR3: CASSSRQGPSGNTIYF
V: TRBV5-1; CDR3: CASSPGSSYNEQFF
V: TRBV14; CDR3: CASSPRTSEFTDTQYF
V: TRBV28; CDR3: CASSRQGVVQPQHF
V: TRBV4-2; CDR3: CASSQARLAGDREQFF
V: TRBV5-4; CDR3: CASSYDRSEAFF
V: TRBV10-3; CDR3: CAIGDRNYEQYF
V: TRBV19; CDR3: CASSIGYRSPLDRGESGANVLTF
V: TRBV2; CDR3: CASTSSHSYEQYF
V: TRBV2; CDR3: CASGGQQETQYF
V: TRBV27; CDR3: CASGPYRGIYGYTF
V: TRBV6-4; CDR3: CASRLEGSNEQFF
V: TRBV13; CDR3: CASSLSGGETQYF
V: TRBV9; CDR3: CASSVSGATQPQHF
V: TRBV5-6; CDR3: CASSLAGQGATNYGYTF
V: TRBV5-1; CDR3: CASSSVGHTTPRDGYTF
V: TRBV7-6; CDR3: CASSLTADTEAFF
V: TRBV30; CDR3: CAWSLTSYEQYF
V: TRBV5-1; CDR3: CASSKNGETQYF
V: TRBV5-6; CDR3: CASTDGWSRNTGELFF
V: TRBV10-3; CDR3: CAINPGTGGHEQYF
V: TRBV10-3; CDR3: CAIRQDDNTEAFF
V: TRBV27; CDR3: CASSSGDSHYGYTF
V: TRBV15; CDR3: CATSRDRGNQPQHF
V: TRBV20-1; CDR3: CSAQQGGEAFF
V: TRBV2; CDR3: CASSNGREGNQPQHF
V: TRBV28; CDR3: CASSYGVNTEAFF
V: TRBV29-1; CDR3: CSFWTGDGYTF
V: TRBV5-1; CDR3: CASSFLGGPNTGELFF